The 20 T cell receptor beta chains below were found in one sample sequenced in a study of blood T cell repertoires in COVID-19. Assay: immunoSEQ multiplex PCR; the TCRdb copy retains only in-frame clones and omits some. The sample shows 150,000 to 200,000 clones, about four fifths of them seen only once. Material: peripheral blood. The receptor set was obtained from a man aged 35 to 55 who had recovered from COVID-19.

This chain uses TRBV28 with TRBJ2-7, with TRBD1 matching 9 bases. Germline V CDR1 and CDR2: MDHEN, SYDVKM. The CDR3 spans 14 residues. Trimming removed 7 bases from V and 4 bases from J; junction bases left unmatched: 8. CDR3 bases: TGTGCCAGCATCCTACAGGGGGCGAAGTACGAGCAGTACTTC. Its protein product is CASILQGAKYEQYF.

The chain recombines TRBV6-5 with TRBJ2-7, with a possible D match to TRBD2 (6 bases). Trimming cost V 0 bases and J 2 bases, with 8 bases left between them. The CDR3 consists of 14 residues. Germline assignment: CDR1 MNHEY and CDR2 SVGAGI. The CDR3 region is CASSYSTRPYEQYF. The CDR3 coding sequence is TGTGCCAGCAGTTACTCGACTAGACCCTACGAGCAGTACTTC.

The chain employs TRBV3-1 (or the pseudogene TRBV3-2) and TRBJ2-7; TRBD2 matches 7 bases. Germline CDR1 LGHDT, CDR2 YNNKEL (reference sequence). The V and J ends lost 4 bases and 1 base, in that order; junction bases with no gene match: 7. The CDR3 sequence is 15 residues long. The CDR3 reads CASSRPTSASYEQYF. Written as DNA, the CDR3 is TGTGCCAGCAGCCGACCTACTAGCGCATCCTACGAGCAGTACTTC.

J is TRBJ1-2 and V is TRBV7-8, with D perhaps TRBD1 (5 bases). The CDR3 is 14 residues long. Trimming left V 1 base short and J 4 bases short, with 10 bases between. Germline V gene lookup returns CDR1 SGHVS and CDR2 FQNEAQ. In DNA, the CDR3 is TGTGCCAGCAGCTTAGGGGGGGTCGGCTATGGCTACACCTTC. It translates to CASSLGGVGYGYTF.

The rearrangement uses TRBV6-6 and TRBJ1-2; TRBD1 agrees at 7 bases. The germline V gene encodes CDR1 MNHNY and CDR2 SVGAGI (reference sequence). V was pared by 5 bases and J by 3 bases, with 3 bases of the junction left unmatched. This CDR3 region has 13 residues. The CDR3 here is CASSPGQDYGYTF. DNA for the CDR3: TGTGCCAGCAGTCCAGGACAGGACTATGGCTACACCTTC.

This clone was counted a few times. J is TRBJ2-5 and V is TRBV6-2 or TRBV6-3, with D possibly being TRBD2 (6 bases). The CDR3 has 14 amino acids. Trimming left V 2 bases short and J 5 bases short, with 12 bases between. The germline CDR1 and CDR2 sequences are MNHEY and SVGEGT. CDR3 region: CASSYIVGSETQYF. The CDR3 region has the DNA TGTGCCAGCAGTTACATTGTCGGGAGTGAGACCCAGTACTTC.

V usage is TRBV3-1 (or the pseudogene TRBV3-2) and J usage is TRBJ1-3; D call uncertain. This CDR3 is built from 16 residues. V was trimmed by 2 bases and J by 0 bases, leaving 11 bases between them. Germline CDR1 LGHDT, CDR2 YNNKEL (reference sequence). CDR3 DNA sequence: TGTGCCAGCAGCCAATATGAGGGAGGCTCTGGAAACACCATATATTTT. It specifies CASSQYEGGSGNTIYF.

CDR3 in amino acids: CASSLEIQLNYGYTF. The CDR3 DNA sequence: TGTGCCAGCAGCTTGGAGATACAGCTGAACTATGGCTACACCTTC. The genes are TRBV5-6 and TRBJ1-2; D not resolved. The V end lost 0 bases, the J end lost 2 bases, and 11 bases lay between the germline ends. CDR3 length: 15 amino acids. Germline CDR1 is SGHDT and CDR2 is YYEEEE.

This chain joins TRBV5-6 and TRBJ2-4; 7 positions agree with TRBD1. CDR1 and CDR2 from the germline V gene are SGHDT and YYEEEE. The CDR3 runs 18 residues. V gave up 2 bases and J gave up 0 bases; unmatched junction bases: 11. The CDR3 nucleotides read TGTGCCAGCAGCTTTATTCCGATACAGGGGATAGCCAAAAACATTCAGTACTTC. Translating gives CASSFIPIQGIAKNIQYF. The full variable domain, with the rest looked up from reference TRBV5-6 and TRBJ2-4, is DAGVTQSPTHLIKTRGQQVTLRCSPKSGHDTVSWYQQALGQGPQFIFQYYEEEERQRGNFPDRFSGHQFPNYSSELNVNALLLGDSALYLCASSFIPIQGIAKNIQYFGAGTRLSVL.

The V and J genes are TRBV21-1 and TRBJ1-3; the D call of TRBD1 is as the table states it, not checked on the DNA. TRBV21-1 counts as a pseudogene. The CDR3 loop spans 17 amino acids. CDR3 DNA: TGTGCCAGCAGCTATGACGACAGGGACGCCTCTGGAAACACCATATATTTT. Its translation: CASSYDDRDASGNTIYF.

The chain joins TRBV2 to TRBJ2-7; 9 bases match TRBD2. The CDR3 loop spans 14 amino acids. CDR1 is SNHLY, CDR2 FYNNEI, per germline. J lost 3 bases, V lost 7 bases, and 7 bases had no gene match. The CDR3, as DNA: TGTGCCAGCAAGAGAGCGGGAGGAGACTACGAGCAGTACTTC. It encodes CASKRAGGDYEQYF.

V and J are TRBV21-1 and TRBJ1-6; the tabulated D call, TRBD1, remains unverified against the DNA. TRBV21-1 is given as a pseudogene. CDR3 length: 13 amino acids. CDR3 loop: CASARTGDSPLHF. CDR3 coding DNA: TGTGCCAGCGCCCGGACAGGGGACTCACCCCTCCACTTT.

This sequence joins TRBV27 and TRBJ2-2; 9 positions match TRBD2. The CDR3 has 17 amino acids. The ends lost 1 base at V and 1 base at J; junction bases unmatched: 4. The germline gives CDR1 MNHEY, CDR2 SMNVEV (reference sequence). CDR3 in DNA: TGTGCCAGCAGTTTATATCGAGCGGGAGGGAACACCGGGGAGCTGTTTTTT. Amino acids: CASSLYRAGGNTGELFF.

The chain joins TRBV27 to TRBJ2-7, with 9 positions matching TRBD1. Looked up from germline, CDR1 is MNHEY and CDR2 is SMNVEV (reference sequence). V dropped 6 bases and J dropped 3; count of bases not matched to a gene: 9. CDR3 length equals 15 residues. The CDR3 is CASSRVTGQGYEQYF. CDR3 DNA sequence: TGTGCCAGCAGCCGAGTGACGGGACAGGGCTACGAGCAGTACTTC.

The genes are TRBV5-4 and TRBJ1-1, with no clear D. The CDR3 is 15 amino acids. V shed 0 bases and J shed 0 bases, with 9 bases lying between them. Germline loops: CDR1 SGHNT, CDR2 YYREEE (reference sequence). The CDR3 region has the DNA TGTGCCAGCAGCTTGGAGGGAGCGATGAACACTGAAGCTTTCTTT. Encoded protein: CASSLEGAMNTEAFF.

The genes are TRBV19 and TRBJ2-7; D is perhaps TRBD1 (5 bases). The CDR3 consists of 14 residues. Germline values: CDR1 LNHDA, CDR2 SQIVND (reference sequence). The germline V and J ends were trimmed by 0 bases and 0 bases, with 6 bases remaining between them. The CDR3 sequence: CASSIDRDSYEQYF. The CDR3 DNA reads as TGTGCCAGTAGTATAGACAGGGACTCCTACGAGCAGTACTTC.

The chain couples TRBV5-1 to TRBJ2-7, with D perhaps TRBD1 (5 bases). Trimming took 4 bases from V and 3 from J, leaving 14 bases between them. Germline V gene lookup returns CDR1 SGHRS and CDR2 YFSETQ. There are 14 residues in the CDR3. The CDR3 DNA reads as TGCGCCAGCAGCCCGTGGACAAAAGGCTACGAGCAGTACTTC. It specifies CASSPWTKGYEQYF. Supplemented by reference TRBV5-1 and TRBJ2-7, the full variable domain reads KAGVTQTPRYLIKTRGQQVTLSCSPISGHRSVSWYQQTPGQGLQFLFEYFSETQRNKGNFPGRFSGRQFSNSRSEMNVSTLELGDSALYLCASSPWTKGYEQYFGPGTRLTVT.

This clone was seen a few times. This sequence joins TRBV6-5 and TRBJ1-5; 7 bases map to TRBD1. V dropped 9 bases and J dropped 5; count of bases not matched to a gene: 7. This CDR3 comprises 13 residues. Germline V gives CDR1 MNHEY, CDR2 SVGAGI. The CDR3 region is CARTGQHDQPQHF. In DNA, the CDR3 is TGTGCCAGAACGGGACAGCACGATCAGCCCCAGCATTTT.

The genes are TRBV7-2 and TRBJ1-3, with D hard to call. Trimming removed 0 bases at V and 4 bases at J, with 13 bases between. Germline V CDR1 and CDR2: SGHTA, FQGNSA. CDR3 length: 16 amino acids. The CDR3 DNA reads TGTGCCAGCAGCTTAGCGGGAGGTGCGACCGGAAACACCATATATTTT. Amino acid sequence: CASSLAGGATGNTIYF.

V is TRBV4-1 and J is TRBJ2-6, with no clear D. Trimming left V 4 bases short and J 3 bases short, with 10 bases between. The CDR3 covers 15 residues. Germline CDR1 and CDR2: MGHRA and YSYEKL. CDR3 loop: CASSPPSGGANVLTF. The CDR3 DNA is TGCGCCAGCAGCCCCCCGAGTGGTGGGGCCAACGTCCTGACTTTC.